This T cell receptor beta chain was retrieved from a study of Tregs in tolerant kidney transplant recipients. Trimming took off 2 bases at V and 1 base at J, with 8 bases between the two ends. Per the germline V gene, CDR1 is WNHNN and CDR2 is SYGVQD (reference sequence). The CDR3 has 14 amino acids. Findings of the study overall: This study did not directly address biological reproducibility. The small number of patients limits these findings pending further validation. Expanding Tregs on activated donor B cells appeared to best identify donor-specific TCRbeta clones.

As concerns this clone: Its target is unknown.

Only in-frame clones appear in the TCRdb table, and some are missing; sequencing was by immunoSEQ multiplex PCR. The sample records tens of thousands of clones, around 84% being singletons. Unstimulated Tregs (CD4+CD25+CD127-) and CD4+CD25- non-Tregs were sorted from PBMCs. The rearrangement uses TRBV10-1 and TRBJ1-1, with D hard to call. The sequence was collected from a human donor in good health. Input material: CD4+ T cells from blood. This chain's CDR3 is CASSEIHRNTEAFF. DNA of the CDR3: TGCGCCAGCAGTGAGATCCATAGGAACACTGAAGCTTTCTTT.